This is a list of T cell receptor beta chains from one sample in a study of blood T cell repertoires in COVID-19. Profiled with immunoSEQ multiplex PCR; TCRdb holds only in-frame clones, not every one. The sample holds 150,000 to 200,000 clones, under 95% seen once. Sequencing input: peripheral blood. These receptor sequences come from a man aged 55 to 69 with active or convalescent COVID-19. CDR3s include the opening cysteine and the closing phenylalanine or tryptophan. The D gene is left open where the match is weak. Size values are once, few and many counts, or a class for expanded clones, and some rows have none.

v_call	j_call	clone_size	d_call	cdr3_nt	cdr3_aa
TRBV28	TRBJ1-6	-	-	TGTGCCAGCAGTTTGAGGGATTCACCCCTCCACTTT	CASSLRDSPLHF
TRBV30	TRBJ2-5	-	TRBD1	TGTGCCTGGAGTTCACAACAGGGGGGAGGGACCCAGTACTTC	CAWSSQQGGGTQYF
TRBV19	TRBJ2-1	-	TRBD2	TGTGCCAGTAGTGGGACGGGACTAGCGGTCCCTTGGGCGGGGAATGAGCAGTTCTTC	CASSGTGLAVPWAGNEQFF
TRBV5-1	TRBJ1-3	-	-	TGCGCCAGCAGCTTGGCCTCAGGGTTACCTGGAAACACCATATATTTT	CASSLASGLPGNTIYF
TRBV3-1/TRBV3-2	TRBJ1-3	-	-	TGTGCCAGCAGCCAAGATGCCCTTGGCAACACCATATATTTT	CASSQDALGNTIYF
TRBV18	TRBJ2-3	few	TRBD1	TGTGCCAGCTCACCGGGACAGGGCTCGAATACGCAGTATTTT	CASSPGQGSNTQYF
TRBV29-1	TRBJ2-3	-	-	TGCAGCGCATCTCATGTGGGAGCCACAGATACGCAGTATTTT	CSASHVGATDTQYF
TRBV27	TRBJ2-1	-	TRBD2	TGTGCCAGCACCTCTTCGGGGACTAGCTCCTACAATGAGCAGTTCTTC	CASTSSGTSSYNEQFF
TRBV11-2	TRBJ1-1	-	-	TGTGCCAGCAGCTTGACAGAGAACACTGAAGCTTTCTTT	CASSLTENTEAFF
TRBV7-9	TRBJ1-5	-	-	TGTGCCAGCAGCGCAACAGCTACCAATCAGCCCCAGCATTTT	CASSATATNQPQHF
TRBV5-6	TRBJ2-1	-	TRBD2	TGTGCCAGCAGCAAACCCGGGACTAGCGGGGGGGCTGATGAGCAGTTCTTC	CASSKPGTSGGADEQFF
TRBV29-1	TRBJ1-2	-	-	TGCAGCGTTGTAGGGGGGGGCTACGTCTATGGCTACACCTTC	CSVVGGGYVYGYTF
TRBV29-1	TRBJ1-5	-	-	TGCAGCGTTGGTGGGGCTCAAGAGCCCCAGCATTTT	CSVGGAQEPQHF
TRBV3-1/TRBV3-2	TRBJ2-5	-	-	TGTGCCAGCAGCCCTACCGAGCAAGAGACCCAGTACTTC	CASSPTEQETQYF
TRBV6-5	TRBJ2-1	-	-	TGTGCCAGCAGTTACTCAAAGCGGGCCTCCTACAATGAGCAGTTCTTC	CASSYSKRASYNEQFF
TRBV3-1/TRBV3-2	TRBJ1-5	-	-	TGTGCCAGCAGCCCCAAGTCGGGGGGGAGCAATCAGCCCCAGCATTTT	CASSPKSGGSNQPQHF
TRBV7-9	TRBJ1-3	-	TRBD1	TGTGCCAGCACTGGGGACAGGGGGACTGGAAACACCATATATTTT	CASTGDRGTGNTIYF
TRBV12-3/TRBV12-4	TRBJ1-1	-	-	TGTGCCAGCAGTGCGGGGGCTGCGACTGAAGCTTTCTTT	CASSAGAATEAFF
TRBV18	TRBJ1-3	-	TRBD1	TGTGCCAGCTCAAATCCGGGACAGAAAAACACCATATATTTT	CASSNPGQKNTIYF
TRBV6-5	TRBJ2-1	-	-	TGTGCCAGCACGGACAGTTACAATGAGCAGTTCTTC	CASTDSYNEQFF
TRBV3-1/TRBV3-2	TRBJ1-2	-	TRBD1	TGTGCCAGCAGCGGTCTAGGGGGCGCTTACTATGGCTACACCTTC	CASSGLGGAYYGYTF
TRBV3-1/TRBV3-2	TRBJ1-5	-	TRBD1	TGTGCCAGCAGCACAGAAGACAGGGATAGCAATCAGCCCCAGCATTTT	CASSTEDRDSNQPQHF
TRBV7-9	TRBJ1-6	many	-	TGTGCCAGCAGCCACGGGCAGGGGTCAAATTCACCCCTCCACTTT	CASSHGQGSNSPLHF
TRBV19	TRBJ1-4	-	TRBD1	TGTGCCAGTAGTATAGCAGGGGGAGGCGAAAAACTGTTTTTT	CASSIAGGGEKLFF
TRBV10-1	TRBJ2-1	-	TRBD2	TGCGCCAGCAGTGGCTCTAGAAGCGGGAGTAAGAATGAGCAGTTCTTC	CASSGSRSGSKNEQFF
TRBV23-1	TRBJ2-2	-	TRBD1	TGCGCCAGCAGTCACAATGATACAGGGGGCGCTTACACCGGGGAGCTGTTTTTT	CASSHNDTGGAYTGELFF